This T cell receptor (beta chain) was sequenced in a study of blood T cells in healthy people across ages. Using a J-beta primer mix together with a sample-barcoded 5' primer, a second PCR was run for about 6 to 12 cycles. A template-switch adaptor containing 12 random nucleotides labeled each cDNA molecule. Each sample yielded at least 3 million CDR3-containing paired-end reads. Via MiXCR, TCRdb re-called the 5' RACE reads, giving one row per CDR3 protein. There are about 580,000 distinct CDR3 sequences in the sample; 40% to 50% occur only once, and 20% to 25% lies in the top ten. Trimming stripped 1 base from V and 2 bases from J, with 6 bases between. Germline lookup yields CDR1 MNHEY and CDR2 SVGEGT. The CDR3 sequence is 15 residues long.

This clonotype originated in a man older than 75 in good health. The chain links TRBV6-2 or TRBV6-3 to TRBJ2-6, with TRBD2 as a possible D gene (5 bases). The sequencing sample was made of blood. The CDR3 region has the DNA TGTGCCAGCAGTTACTTCGGGGCTGGGGCCAACGTCCTGACTTTC. Protein sequence: CASSYFGAGANVLTF.